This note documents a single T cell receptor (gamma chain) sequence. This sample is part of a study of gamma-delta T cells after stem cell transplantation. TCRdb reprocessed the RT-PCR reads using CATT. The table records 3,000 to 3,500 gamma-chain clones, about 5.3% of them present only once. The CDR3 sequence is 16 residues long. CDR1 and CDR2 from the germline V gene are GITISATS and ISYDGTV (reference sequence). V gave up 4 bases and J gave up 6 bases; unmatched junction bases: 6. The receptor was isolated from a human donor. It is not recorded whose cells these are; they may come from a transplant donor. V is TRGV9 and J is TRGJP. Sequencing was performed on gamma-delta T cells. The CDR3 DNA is TGTGCCTTGTGGGACCATCGAGAGTTGGGCAAAAAAATCAAGGTATTT. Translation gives CALWDHRELGKKIKVF.